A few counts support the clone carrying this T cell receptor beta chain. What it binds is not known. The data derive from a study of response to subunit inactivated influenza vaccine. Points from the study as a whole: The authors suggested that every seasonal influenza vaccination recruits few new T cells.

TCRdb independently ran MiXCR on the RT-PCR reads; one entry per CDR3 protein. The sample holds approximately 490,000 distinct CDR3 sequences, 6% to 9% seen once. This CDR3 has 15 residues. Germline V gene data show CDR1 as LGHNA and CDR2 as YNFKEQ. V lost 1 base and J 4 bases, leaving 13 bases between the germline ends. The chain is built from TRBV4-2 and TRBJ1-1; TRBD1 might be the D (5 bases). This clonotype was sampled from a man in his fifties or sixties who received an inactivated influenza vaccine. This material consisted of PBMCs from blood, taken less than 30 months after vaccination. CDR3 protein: CASSQAGGVGTEAFF. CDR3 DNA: TGTGCCAGCAGCCAAGCCGGGGGGGTGGGCACTGAAGCTTTCTTT.